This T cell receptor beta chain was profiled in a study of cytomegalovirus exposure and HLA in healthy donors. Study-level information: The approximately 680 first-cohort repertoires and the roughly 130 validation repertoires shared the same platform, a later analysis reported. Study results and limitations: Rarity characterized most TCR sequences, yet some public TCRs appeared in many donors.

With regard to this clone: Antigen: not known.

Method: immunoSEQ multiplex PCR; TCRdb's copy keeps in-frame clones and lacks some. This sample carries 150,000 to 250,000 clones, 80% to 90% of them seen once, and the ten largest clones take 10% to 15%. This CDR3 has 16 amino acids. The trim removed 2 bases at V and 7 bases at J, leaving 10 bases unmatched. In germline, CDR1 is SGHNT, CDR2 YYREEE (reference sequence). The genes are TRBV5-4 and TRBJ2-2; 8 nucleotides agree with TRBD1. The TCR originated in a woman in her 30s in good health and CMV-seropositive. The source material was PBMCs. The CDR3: CASSLTLRGLGGELFF. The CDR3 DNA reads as TGTGCCAGCAGCTTAACCCTCAGGGGGCTGGGCGGGGAGCTGTTTTTT.